This T cell receptor (beta chain) was identified during a study of T cell responses to AZD1222 COVID-19 vaccine. Study outcomes and limitations: Donors were chiefly white British, with a greater number of females, and clonal diversity was perhaps underestimated. Once two AZD1222 doses were given, Spike-specific TCR breadth and depth went up. Only a handful of AZD1222 recipients were seropositive at baseline.

Germline V gene data show CDR1 as SGHDT and CDR2 as YYEEEE. The CDR3 is 12 amino acids. V lost 2 bases and J 6 bases, leaving 8 bases between the germline ends. Produced via immunoSEQ multiplex PCR; TCRdb's table is partial and in-frame only. The sample yields some 110,000 clones, 93% seen once. On this clone: Antigen specificity is unknown.

The sequence was obtained from an adult in good health. Sequencing was performed on peripheral blood, taken on day 0 of AZD1222 vaccination. The chain employs TRBV5-6 and TRBJ1-2; D may be TRBD1 (5 bases). The CDR3 nucleotides are TGTGCCAGCAGCTTAAGGGGAGATGGCTACACCTTC. Its translation is CASSLRGDGYTF.